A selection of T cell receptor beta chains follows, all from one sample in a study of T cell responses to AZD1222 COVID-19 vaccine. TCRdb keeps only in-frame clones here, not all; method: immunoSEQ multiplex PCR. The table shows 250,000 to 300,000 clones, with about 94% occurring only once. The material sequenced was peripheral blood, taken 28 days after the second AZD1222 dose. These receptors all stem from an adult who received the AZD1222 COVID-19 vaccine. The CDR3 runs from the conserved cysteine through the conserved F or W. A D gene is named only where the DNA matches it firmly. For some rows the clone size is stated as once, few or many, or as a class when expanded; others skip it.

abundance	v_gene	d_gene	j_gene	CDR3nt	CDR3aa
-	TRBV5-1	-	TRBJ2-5	TGCGCCAGCAGCCCGACCCAAGAGACCCAGTACTTC	CASSPTQETQYF
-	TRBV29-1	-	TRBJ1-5	TGCAGCGTTTCGGGGCCTGAGGCCAATCAGCCCCAGCATTTT	CSVSGPEANQPQHF
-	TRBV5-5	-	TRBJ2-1	TGTGCCAGCAGCTTGGGACAGGACTACAATGAGCAGTTCTTC	CASSLGQDYNEQFF
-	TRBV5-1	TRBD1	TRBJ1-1	TGCGCCAGCAGAGGGGACAGGGAGAGGGGAGCTTTCTTT	CASRGDRERGAFF
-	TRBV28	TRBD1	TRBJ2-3	TGTGCCAGCAGTTTGGGACAGTTCACAGATACGCAGTATTTT	CASSLGQFTDTQYF
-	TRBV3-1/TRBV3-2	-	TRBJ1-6	TGTGCCAGCAGCCAAATCCCTGGCGGGGCCTATAATTCACCCCTCCACTTT	CASSQIPGGAYNSPLHF
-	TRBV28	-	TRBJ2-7	TGTGCCAGCAGTTTTGGCCTAGCTCGCGAGCAGTACTTC	CASSFGLAREQYF
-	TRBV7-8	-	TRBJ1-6	TGTGCCAGCAGCTACAGGGAGGGGGATAATTCACCCCTCCACTTT	CASSYREGDNSPLHF
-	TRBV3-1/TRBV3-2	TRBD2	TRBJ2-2	TGTGCCAGCAGCCGGTTTGCTAGCGGGAGCTCGAACACCGGGGAGCTGTTTTTT	CASSRFASGSSNTGELFF
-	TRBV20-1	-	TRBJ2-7	TGCAGTGCTAGAAGTCGGGAGAGAATGTACTTC	CSARSRERMYF
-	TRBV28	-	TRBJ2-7	TGTGCCAGCAGTTTATCGGGGGAACGGTCCTACGAGCAGTACTTC	CASSLSGERSYEQYF
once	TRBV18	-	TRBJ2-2	TGTGCCAGTGTCAGGGCCCGAAACACCGGGGAGCTGTTTTTT	CASVRARNTGELFF
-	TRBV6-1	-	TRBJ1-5	TGTGCCAGCAGTGAAAGGGAGGGTTACCAGCCCCAGCATTTT	CASSEREGYQPQHF
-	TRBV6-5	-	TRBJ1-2	TGTGCCAGCAGCCCCAGGGACCCCTCCTATGGCTACACCTTC	CASSPRDPSYGYTF
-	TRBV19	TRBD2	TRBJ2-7	TGTGCCAGTAGTAAAGGGACTAGCGGGACCCCCTACGAGCAGTACTTC	CASSKGTSGTPYEQYF
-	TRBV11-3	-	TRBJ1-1	TGTGCCAGCAGCTTACAAGGGAACACTGAAGCTTTCTTT	CASSLQGNTEAFF
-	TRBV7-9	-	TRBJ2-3	TGTGCCAGCAGCTCGACCTCAGATACGCAGTATTTT	CASSSTSDTQYF
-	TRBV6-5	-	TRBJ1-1	TGTGCCAGCAGTCTCTCGAACACTGAAGCTTTCTTT	CASSLSNTEAFF
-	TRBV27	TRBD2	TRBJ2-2	TGTGCCACCAAACTAGCGGGAGCAAACGGGGAGCTGTTTTTT	CATKLAGANGELFF
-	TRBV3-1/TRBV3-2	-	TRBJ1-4	TGTGCCAGCAGTTGGACAGATTCTAATGAAAAACTGTTTTTT	CASSWTDSNEKLFF
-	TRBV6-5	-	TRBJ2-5	TGTGCCAGCAGTTACTCCGACCAAGAGACCCAGTACTTC	CASSYSDQETQYF
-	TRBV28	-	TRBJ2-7	TGTGCCAGCAGGGCTGGGGGTATCAAGGCCGAGCAGTACTTC	CASRAGGIKAEQYF
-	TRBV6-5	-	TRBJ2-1	TGTGCCAGCAGTTACTCAGGGCAGGGTCACAATGAGCAGTTCTTC	CASSYSGQGHNEQFF
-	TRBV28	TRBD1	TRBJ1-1	TGTGCCACACACGCGACCGACAGGGTTGCGGCTGAAGCTTTCTTT	CATHATDRVAAEAFF
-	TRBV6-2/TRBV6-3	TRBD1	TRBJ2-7	TGTGCCAGCAGTTACCGACGGACAGGCGAGAACTCCTACGAGCAGTACTTC	CASSYRRTGENSYEQYF
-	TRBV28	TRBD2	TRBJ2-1	TGTGCCAGCAGCCGTTGGACTAGCGGCCTCAAGGAGCAGTTCTTC	CASSRWTSGLKEQFF
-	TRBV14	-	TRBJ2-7	TGTGCCAGCAGCCAAGGGTGGTACGAGCAGTACTTC	CASSQGWYEQYF
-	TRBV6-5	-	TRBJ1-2	TGTGCCAGCAGTTACATAGGACAGAACTATGGCTACACCTTC	CASSYIGQNYGYTF
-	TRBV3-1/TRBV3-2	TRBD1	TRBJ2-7	TGTGCCAGCAGCTTCCGACAGGGGATCTCCTACGAGCAGTACTTC	CASSFRQGISYEQYF
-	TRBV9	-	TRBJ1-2	TGTGCCAGCAGCGTAACTCCAGGACCAAGTAACTATGGCTACACCTTC	CASSVTPGPSNYGYTF
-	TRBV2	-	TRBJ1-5	TGTGCCAGCAGGGGACCGGGCAATCAGCCCCAGCATTTT	CASRGPGNQPQHF
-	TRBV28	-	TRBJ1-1	TGTGCCAGCAGTTTAAGCAGGAGAGGAGCTTTCTTT	CASSLSRRGAFF
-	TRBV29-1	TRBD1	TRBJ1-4	TGCAGCGTTGAACCACAGGGGGCGGGAGAAAAACTGTTTTTT	CSVEPQGAGEKLFF
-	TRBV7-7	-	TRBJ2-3	TGTGCCAGCAGCTGGGGCCGGACAGATACGCAGTATTTT	CASSWGRTDTQYF
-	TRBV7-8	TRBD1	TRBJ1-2	TGTGCCAGCAGCTTCTATGAGGGACAGGGATCCCGGGAGGCAGGCTACACCTTC	CASSFYEGQGSREAGYTF
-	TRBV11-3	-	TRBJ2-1	TGTGCCAGCAGCTTGGGCCCCCTTCGGGAGCAGTTCTTC	CASSLGPLREQFF
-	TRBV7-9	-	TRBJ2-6	TGTGCCAGCAGCTTTCGGGGCCTATCCTCTGGGGCCAACGTCCTGACTTTC	CASSFRGLSSGANVLTF
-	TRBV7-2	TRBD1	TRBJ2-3	TGTGCCAGCAGCCCCCAGGGGGCAGATACGCAGTATTTT	CASSPQGADTQYF
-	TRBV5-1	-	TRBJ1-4	TGCGCCAGCAGCTCGAAGGGAGGTGAAAAACTGTTTTTT	CASSSKGGEKLFF
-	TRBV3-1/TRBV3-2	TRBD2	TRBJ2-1	TGTGCCAGCAGCCGTAGCGGGGAAGCCTCCAATGAGCAGTTCTTC	CASSRSGEASNEQFF
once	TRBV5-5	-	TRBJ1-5	TGTGCCAGCAGCTCACAAACGGGGTTCGGTCAGCCCCAGCATTTT	CASSSQTGFGQPQHF
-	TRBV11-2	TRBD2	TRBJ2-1	TGTGCCAGCAGCTTTAGCGGGAATTCGAATGAGCAGTTCTTC	CASSFSGNSNEQFF
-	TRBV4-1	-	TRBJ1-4	TGCGCCAGCAGCCAAGGCTGGGGGCGAGGTGAAAAACTGTTTTTT	CASSQGWGRGEKLFF
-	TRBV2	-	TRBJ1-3	TGTGCCAGCAGCCGACAGCCTTTCTCTGGAAACACCATATATTTT	CASSRQPFSGNTIYF
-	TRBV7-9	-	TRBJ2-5	TGTGCCAGCAGCTTTACACAAGAGACCCAGTACTTC	CASSFTQETQYF
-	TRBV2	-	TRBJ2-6	TGTGCCAGCAGTGAAGATGGGGTTGGGGCCAACGTCCTGACTTTC	CASSEDGVGANVLTF
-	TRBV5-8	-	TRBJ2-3	TGTGCCAGCAGCTCGGGCATTCGCCATAGCACAGATACGCAGTATTTT	CASSSGIRHSTDTQYF
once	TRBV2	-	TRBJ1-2	TGTGCCAGCAGGGGACGGAACTATGGCTACACCTTC	CASRGRNYGYTF
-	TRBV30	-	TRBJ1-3	TGTGCCTGGACCAGGGGAACTGGAAACACCATATATTTT	CAWTRGTGNTIYF
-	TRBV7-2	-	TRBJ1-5	TGTGCCAGCAGCCCAACGGCGGGCGTACAGCCCCAGCATTTT	CASSPTAGVQPQHF
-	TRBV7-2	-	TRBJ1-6	TGTGCCAGCAGTTCGGACACTTATAATTCACCCCTCCACTTT	CASSSDTYNSPLHF
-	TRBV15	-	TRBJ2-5	TGTGCCACCAGCAGAGATAGGGGACTTCAAGAGACCCAGTACTTC	CATSRDRGLQETQYF
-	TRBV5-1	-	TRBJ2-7	TGCGCCAGCAGCTCCCCGGGTTCCTACGAGCAGTACTTC	CASSSPGSYEQYF
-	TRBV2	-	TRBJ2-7	TGTGCCAGCAGTGGACAGGGACTCTACGAGCAGTACTTC	CASSGQGLYEQYF
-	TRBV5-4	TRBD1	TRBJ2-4	TGTGCCAGCAGCACCTCAGGGGGCTCGACCAAAAACATTCAGTACTTC	CASSTSGGSTKNIQYF
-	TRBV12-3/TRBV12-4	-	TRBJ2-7	TGTGCCAGCAGTTTAGGGTTGACAGGTGTTGACTTC	CASSLGLTGVDF